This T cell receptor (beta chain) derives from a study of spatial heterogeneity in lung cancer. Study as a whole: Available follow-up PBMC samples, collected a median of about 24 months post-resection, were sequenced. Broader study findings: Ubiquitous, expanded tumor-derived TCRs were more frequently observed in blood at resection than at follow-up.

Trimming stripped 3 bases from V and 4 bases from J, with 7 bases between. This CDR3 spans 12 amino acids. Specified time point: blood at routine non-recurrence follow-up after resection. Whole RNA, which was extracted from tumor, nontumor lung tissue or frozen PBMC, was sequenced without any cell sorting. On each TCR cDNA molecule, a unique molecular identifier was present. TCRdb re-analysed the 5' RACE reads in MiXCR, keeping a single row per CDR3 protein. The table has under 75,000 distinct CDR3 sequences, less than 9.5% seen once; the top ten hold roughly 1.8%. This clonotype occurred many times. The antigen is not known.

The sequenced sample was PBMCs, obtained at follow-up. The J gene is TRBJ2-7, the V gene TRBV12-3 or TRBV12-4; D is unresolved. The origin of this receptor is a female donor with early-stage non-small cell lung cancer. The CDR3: CASSFWAYEQYF. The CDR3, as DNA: TGTGCCAGCAGTTTTTGGGCGTACGAGCAGTACTTC.